This TCR beta chain originates from a study of OX40 agonist ivuxolimab in advanced cancers. Study-level background: Ivuxolimab, which targeted the costimulatory receptor OX40 (CD134), was an agonistic, fully human IgG2 monoclonal antibody. Prior anti-PD-1, anti-PD-L1 or anti-CTLA-4 therapy was permitted, and checkpoint inhibitors had been received by roughly 42% of dose-escalation patients. Of the roughly 54 patients in dose escalation, some 20 had hepatocellular carcinoma, some 15 had melanoma, 9 had renal cell carcinoma and 9 had head and neck cancer. The paper covers the monotherapy dose-escalation part of the phase I ivuxolimab trial, which included N of about 56 patients. Peripheral TCRbeta sequencing was intended to test whether TCR sequence diversity was altered and clonal T-cell expansion was caused by ivuxolimab. Intravenous ivuxolimab was administered to patients every 2 weeks at six dose levels: 0.01, 0.1, 0.3, 1.5, 3 and 10 mg/kg. Partial responses were achieved by three dose-escalation patients, of whom one had hepatocellular carcinoma and two had cutaneous melanoma. The dose-escalation cohort was roughly 87% male with a mean age of about 60 years, ranging from roughly 20 to 80. General conclusions and limits of the study: At doses from 0.1 to 3.0 mg/kg, clonal expansion was seen in both CD4+ and CD8+ blood T cells between baseline and week 6. In the 0.1-3.0 mg/kg groups, partial responders had among the lowest normalized peripheral clonal expansion, particularly in CD8+ T cells. After ivuxolimab, CD8+ T cells had more expanded clones than CD4+ T cells on average. Low levels of normalized T-cell clonal expansion were also seen in some patients who did not respond. Antigen specificity was not determined for the clonally expanded peripheral T cells.

Patients with a history of autoimmune disease or receiving systemic immunosuppression were excluded from the trial. In every dose cohort, peripheral blood was drawn for TCR sequencing at baseline, cycle 4 day 1, and cycle 7 day 1. Samples were obtained from an open-label, multicenter, first-in-human phase I dose-escalation trial of ivuxolimab. Adults with locally advanced or metastatic melanoma, renal cell carcinoma, hepatocellular carcinoma or head and neck squamous cell carcinoma were enrolled in the trial. Before TCR sequencing, CD4+ T cells and CD8+ T cells from peripheral blood were sorted into separate populations. For sequencing of the TCRbeta CDR3 region, genomic DNA was extracted from the sorted cells. The immunoSEQ Assay was used for sequencing of TCRbeta CDR3 regions. Drawn from immuneACCESS, this table holds only the in-frame rearrangements with V and J called that TCRdb kept. Clones are partly lost; checked studies trace under half to an unresolved V gene and leave the rest unexplained. A total of 70,000 to 85,000 clones appear in this sample, 90% of them only once. 0.69% of the sample lies in the top ten.

Worth noting for this clone: The antigen it recognizes is unknown. It has no much larger one-base neighbor in the sample; base qualities were not kept.

Deletion took 5 bases off V and 3 bases off J, with a span of 14 bases between the germline ends. The cysteine opens and the phenylalanine closes a CDR3 of 15 amino acids. Just CDR3 DNA is preserved here, 45 bases in frame from base 1. Taken from the germline V gene, the CDR1 and CDR2 loops are MNHNS and SASEGT. The sample was CD4+ or CD8+ T cells sorted from blood, taken in a trial of the OX40 agonist ivuxolimab. The sequence links TRBV6-1 to TRBJ2-1; perhaps TRBD2 is the D gene, with 6 bases matching. This receptor was taken from an adult with an advanced solid tumor such as melanoma, head and neck, liver or kidney cancer. Here is the DNA: TGTGCCAGCAGTTTGGCTAGCGTAAACTACAATGAGCAGTTCTTC. Its coded protein is CASSLASVNYNEQFF.